This T cell receptor beta chain is drawn from a study of blood T cell repertoires in COVID-19. Study-level information: There were acute and convalescent COVID-19 samples, and they came from the United States, Italy and Spain.

Profiling relied on immunoSEQ multiplex PCR, and the TCRdb table lists in-frame clones only, not all of them. The sample lists fewer than 250,000 clones; around 80% were seen once. This CDR3 comprises 15 residues. Trimming removed 1 base at V and 2 bases at J, with 12 bases between. Germline V gene sequence: CDR1 LGHNA, CDR2 YNFKEQ. This chain uses TRBV4-2 with TRBJ2-7, with D possibly TRBD2 on 5 matching bases. The sample consisted of peripheral blood. The clonotype comes from a woman aged 80 or over with acute or convalescent COVID-19. Here the CDR3 DNA reads TGTGCCAGCAGCCAAGGTTCAGCGGTCCCCTACGAGCAGTACTTC. It yields the protein CASSQGSAVPYEQYF.